This T cell receptor beta chain was obtained from a study of graft-versus-host responses after intestinal transplantation. Study information: Every recipient had anti-thymocyte globulin induction and around three years of tacrolimus plus steroids. Overall study results and limits: GvH clones surfaced in recipient marrow, some emerging earlier in ileum or blood. Early post-transplant HvG declines were associated with peak circulating GvH clone levels.

Assay used: immunoSEQ multiplex PCR; TCRdb lists only in-frame clones, some missing. The top ten hold under 1% of the sample, which has 20,000 or so clones, around 85% seen once. Notes on this clone: Antigen specificity is unknown.

V lost 6 bases and J lost 6; bases outside the gene matches: 4. The germline gives CDR1 DFQATT, CDR2 SNEGSKA (reference sequence). The CDR3 spans 11 residues. The clonotype was recovered from a human patient who received an intestinal transplant, so some T cells may come from the graft donor. The rearrangement joins TRBV20-1 to TRBJ2-7; TRBD2 agrees at 8 bases. Here the sequenced sample was PBMCs, taken around 14 months after intestinal transplant. The CDR3 protein is CSARGGSEQYF. CDR3 nucleotides: TGCAGTGCACGGGGGGGGTCCGAGCAGTACTTC.